This TCR beta chain emerged from a study of cytomegalovirus exposure and HLA in healthy donors. Study-level information: Of some 360 genotyped donors, more than 70% clustered with self-reported Caucasian donors.

This CDR3 is 13 amino acids long. The V gene's germline CDR1 is MNHNY and CDR2 SVGAGI (reference sequence). V lost 9 bases to trimming and J lost 6 bases, with 15 bases between them. PCR used 60 Vbeta primers and 13 Jbeta primers. Here immunoSEQ multiplex PCR was the method, and the copy in TCRdb shows in-frame clones only, minus some. Of about 170,000 clones in the sample, more than 70% were seen once. Note on this clone: Its specificity is not known.

Overall study results and limits: A later analysis, which compared TCR beta chains of equal frequency, found the HLA-associated ones more clonally expanded.

The material sequenced was PBMCs. The chain recombines TRBV6-6 with TRBJ1-5; a weak D match, TRBD1 (5 bases). The source of this sequence is a girl under 18 in good health and CMV-seronegative. CDR3 DNA sequence: TGTGCCAGTGAGGCGGGGCGAGTTCAGCCCCAGCATTTT. It codes for CASEAGRVQPQHF.